These T cell receptor beta chains were read from a single sample in a study of blood T cell repertoires in COVID-19. Sequencing used immunoSEQ multiplex PCR; TCRdb keeps in-frame clones, though not all of them. The sample yields about 190,000 clones, 70% to 90% seen once. Material for sequencing was peripheral blood. These receptors were obtained from a woman aged 35 to 49 who had recovered from COVID-19. Each CDR3 is given with its conserved first and last residue. Each record gives: CDR3 protein, CDR3 length, V gene, J gene, D gene, clone size. The D gene is left open where the match is weak. Size tells how often a clone was seen (once, few, many) or the class of an expanded clone, and some rows leave it out.

CASSPGDSETQYF	13	TRBV5-4	TRBJ2-5	.	.
CASSQDRDQPQHF	13	TRBV4-1	TRBJ1-5	.	.
CASSFAWDSPQETQYF	16	TRBV5-1	TRBJ2-5	TRBD1	.
CASLLPGQLSHRTSGRPSSYEQYF	24	TRBV28	TRBJ2-7	TRBD2	.
CASSTIKSSYNEQFF	15	TRBV19	TRBJ2-1	.	.
CASSSALRETQYF	13	TRBV7-6	TRBJ2-5	.	once
CASSLGTGAHNEKLFF	16	TRBV5-8	TRBJ1-4	TRBD1	.
CAWSVMGDRDHTIYF	15	TRBV30	TRBJ1-3	TRBD1	.
CSASGWGEEYYNEQFF	16	TRBV20-1	TRBJ2-1	.	.
CASSVVAQTGPRHF	14	TRBV9	TRBJ1-6	.	.
CASSLSGRDYEQYF	14	TRBV5-1	TRBJ2-7	.	.
CASSQAPSIAGSSYEQYF	18	TRBV3-1/TRBV3-2	TRBJ2-7	TRBD2	.
CAWSDRALFATNEKLFF	17	TRBV30	TRBJ1-4	TRBD1	.
CASSSGTGLHNEQFF	15	TRBV11-2	TRBJ2-1	TRBD1	few
CASSSLDRGLHSPLHF	16	TRBV18	TRBJ1-6	TRBD1	once
CASNTGGVAQYF	12	TRBV27	TRBJ2-3	TRBD1	.
CASSARDRASTEQYF	15	TRBV9	TRBJ2-7	TRBD1	.
CASSPPVGGKLFF	13	TRBV7-2	TRBJ1-4	.	.
CASSRFRDTDQPQHF	15	TRBV4-3	TRBJ1-5	.	.
CASSLGATGNTIYF	14	TRBV10-3	TRBJ1-3	.	.
CASSANRDNTEAFF	14	TRBV5-1	TRBJ1-1	.	.
CASSSTGLPTQYF	13	TRBV9	TRBJ2-3	.	.
CATSESSGRDHYNEQFF	17	TRBV24-1	TRBJ2-1	TRBD2	.
CASTPIGESGANVLTF	16	TRBV19	TRBJ2-6	.	.
CAWSVGLRGETQYF	14	TRBV30	TRBJ2-5	.	.
CASSSSPGQHLYEQYF	16	TRBV28	TRBJ2-7	TRBD1	once
CASTRRGGETQYF	13	TRBV12-3/TRBV12-4	TRBJ2-5	.	.
CASSSIPTGTNYGYTF	16	TRBV27	TRBJ1-2	TRBD1	.
CAISGQGATNEKLFF	15	TRBV10-3	TRBJ1-4	TRBD1	.
CASSLKKLAASTDTQYF	17	TRBV5-1	TRBJ2-3	TRBD2	.
CASSQDPDRANEKLFF	16	TRBV3-1/TRBV3-2	TRBJ1-4	TRBD1	.
CASRRPGLVAGTQYF	15	TRBV27	TRBJ2-3	TRBD2	.
CASSPRQGRRETQYF	15	TRBV4-3	TRBJ2-5	TRBD1	.
CASSPDRGVFEQYF	14	TRBV5-6	TRBJ2-7	TRBD1	once
CASSRDRGYGYTF	13	TRBV5-1	TRBJ1-2	TRBD1	.
CASSRGLAGANEQFF	15	TRBV6-5	TRBJ2-1	TRBD2	.
CAYDRGLGTEAFF	13	TRBV30	TRBJ1-1	TRBD1	.
CASSRDRAEGYTF	13	TRBV7-9	TRBJ1-2	TRBD1	.
CATSTKNRGEGSEQFF	16	TRBV15	TRBJ2-1	.	.
CASRFSPQTGDRGTAYEQYF	20	TRBV2	TRBJ2-7	TRBD1	once